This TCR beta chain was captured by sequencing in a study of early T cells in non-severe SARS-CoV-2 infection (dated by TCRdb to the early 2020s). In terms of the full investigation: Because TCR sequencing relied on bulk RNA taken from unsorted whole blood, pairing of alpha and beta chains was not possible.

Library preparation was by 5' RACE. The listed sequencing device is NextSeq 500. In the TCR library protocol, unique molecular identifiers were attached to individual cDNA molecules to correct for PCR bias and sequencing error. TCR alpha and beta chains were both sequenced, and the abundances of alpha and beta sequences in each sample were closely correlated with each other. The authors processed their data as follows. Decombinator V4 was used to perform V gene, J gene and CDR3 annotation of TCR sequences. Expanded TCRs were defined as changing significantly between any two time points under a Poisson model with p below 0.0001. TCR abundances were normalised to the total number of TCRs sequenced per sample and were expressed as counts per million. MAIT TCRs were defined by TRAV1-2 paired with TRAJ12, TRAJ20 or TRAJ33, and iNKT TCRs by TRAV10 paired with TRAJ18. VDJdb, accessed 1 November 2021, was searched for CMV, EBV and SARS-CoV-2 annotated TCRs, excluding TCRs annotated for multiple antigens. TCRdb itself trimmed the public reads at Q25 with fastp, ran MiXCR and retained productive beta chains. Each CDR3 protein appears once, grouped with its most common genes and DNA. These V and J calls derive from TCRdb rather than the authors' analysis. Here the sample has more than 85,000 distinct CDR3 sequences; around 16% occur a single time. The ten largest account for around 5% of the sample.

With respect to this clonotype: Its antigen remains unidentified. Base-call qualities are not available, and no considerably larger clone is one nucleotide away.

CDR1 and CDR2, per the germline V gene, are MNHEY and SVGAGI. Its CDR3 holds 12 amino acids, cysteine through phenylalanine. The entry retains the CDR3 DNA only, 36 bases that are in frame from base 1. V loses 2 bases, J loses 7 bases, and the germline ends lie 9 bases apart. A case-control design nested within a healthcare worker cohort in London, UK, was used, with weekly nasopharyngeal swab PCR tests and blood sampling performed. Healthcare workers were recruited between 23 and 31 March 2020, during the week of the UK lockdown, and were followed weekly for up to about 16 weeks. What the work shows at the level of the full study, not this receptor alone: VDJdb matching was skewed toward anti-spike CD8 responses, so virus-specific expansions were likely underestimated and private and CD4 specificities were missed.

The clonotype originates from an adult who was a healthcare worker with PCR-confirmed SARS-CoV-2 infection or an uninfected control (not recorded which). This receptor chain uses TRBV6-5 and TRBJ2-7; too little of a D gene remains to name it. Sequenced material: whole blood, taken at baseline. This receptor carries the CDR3 CASSYGPREQYF. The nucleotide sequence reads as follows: TGTGCCAGCAGTTACGGGCCCCGGGAGCAGTACTTC.